Presented here are 6 T cell receptor beta chains from one specimen sequenced in a study of blood T cell repertoires in COVID-19. TCRdb's table, derived via immunoSEQ multiplex PCR, lists solely in-frame clones and lacks some. The table shows hundreds of thousands of clones, with roughly 83% occurring only once. Sequences were obtained from PBMCs or T cells enriched from blood (not recorded which). The receptor source for this set is a woman between 50 and 59 years old who had recovered from COVID-19.

The rearrangement joins TRBV27 to TRBJ2-3, with D possibly matching TRBD2 (6 bases). Germline-derived CDR1 and CDR2 are MNHEY and SMNVEV (reference sequence). The V and J ends lost 3 bases and 1 base respectively, with 11 bases between them. This CDR3 region has 15 residues. The CDR3 here is CASSFVRERTDTQYF. In nucleotides, the CDR3 is TGTGCCAGCAGTTTTGTACGGGAGCGCACAGATACGCAGTATTTT.

The genes are TRBV7-2 and TRBJ1-2; no definite D call. Deletions cut 11 bases from V and 13 bases from J, with 20 bases between. CDR3 size: 11 residues. The germline CDR1 and CDR2 sequences are SGHTA and FQGNSA. The CDR3: CASERELIPTF. The DNA of the CDR3 is TGTGCCTCTGAGAGGGAGCTTATTCCCACCTTC.

CDR3 in DNA: TGTGCCAGCAGTTTCTGGACTATTGCCCGCAGGGGCAATCAGCCCCAGCATTTT. It codes for CASSFWTIARRGNQPQHF. The chain employs TRBV28 and TRBJ1-5; D possibly corresponds to TRBD1 (5 bases). V gave up 3 bases and J gave up 2 bases, with 20 bases separating them. There are 18 residues in the CDR3. Germline-derived CDR1 and CDR2 are MDHEN and SYDVKM.

The chain has TRBV3-1 (or the pseudogene TRBV3-2) and TRBJ1-2; possibly TRBD1 for D (5 bases). Trimming left V 4 bases short and J 6 bases short, with 12 bases between. Germline V gene data show CDR1 as LGHDT and CDR2 as YNNKEL (reference sequence). This CDR3 contains 13 residues. The chain's CDR3 is CASSLRVLDGYTF. CDR3 sequence (DNA): TGTGCCAGCAGCCTCAGGGTTTTGGATGGCTACACCTTC.

The CDR3 loop is CASSSLRVHPFF. CDR3 nucleotides: TGTGCCAGCAGTTCTCTGAGGGTCCATCCGTTCTTC. The chain couples TRBV12-3 or TRBV12-4 to TRBJ2-1; tentative D call: TRBD2 (5 bases). V was pared by 4 bases and J by 15 bases, with 16 bases between. This CDR3 contains 12 residues.

The V and J genes are TRBV14 and TRBJ1-6, with D maybe TRBD1 (5 bases). Trimming cost V 4 bases and J 9 bases, with 10 bases left between them. The CDR3 is 13 residues long. The germline CDR1 and CDR2 sequences are SGHDN and FVKESK. The CDR3, as DNA: TGTGCCAGCAGCCGCGGGGGAGGTTCACCCCTCCACTTT. Amino acid sequence: CASSRGGGSPLHF.